Shown below are 20 T cell receptor beta chains from a single sample sequenced in a study of blood T cell repertoires in COVID-19. Assay: immunoSEQ multiplex PCR; the TCRdb copy retains only in-frame clones and omits some. The sample has around 200,000 clones; 75% to 90% are singletons. Sequences were obtained from PBMCs or T cells enriched from blood (not recorded which). All receptors come from a woman aged 40-49 years with acute COVID-19.

The rearrangement uses TRBV12-3 or TRBV12-4 and TRBJ1-2; 7 bases are shared with TRBD1. Germline trimming cut 7 bases from V and 7 bases from J; bases unmatched to any gene: 6. CDR3 length: 12 amino acids. The CDR3 DNA is TGTGCCAGCACCCAGGGGGGAGTTGGCTACACCTTC. This translates into CASTQGGVGYTF.

This clone was counted once. This chain uses TRBV2 with TRBJ1-2, with TRBD1 as a possible D gene (6 bases). The germline CDR1 and CDR2 sequences are SNHLY and FYNNEI. The V end lost 4 bases, the J end lost 2 bases, and 8 bases lay between the germline ends. CDR3 length equals 13 residues. The CDR3: CASSGQGNYGYTF. The DNA for the CDR3 is TGTGCCAGCAGTGGTCAGGGGAACTATGGCTACACCTTC.

This chain links TRBV5-4 with TRBJ1-4, with D possibly matching TRBD1 (5 bases). The CDR3 extends over 13 amino acids. Looked up from germline, CDR1 is SGHNT and CDR2 is YYREEE (reference sequence). The germline V and J ends were trimmed by 4 bases and 4 bases, with 8 bases remaining between them. In DNA, the CDR3 is TGTGCCAGCAGCCCGGGGGTTAATGAAAAACTGTTTTTT. Translating gives CASSPGVNEKLFF.

V is TRBV9 and J is TRBJ1-4; TRBD1 is a possible D gene (5 bases). The CDR3 consists of 16 residues. Trimming removed 5 bases from V and 7 bases from J, with 21 bases in between. The V gene's germline CDR1 is SGDLS and CDR2 YYNGEE. The CDR3 DNA reads TGTGCCAGCAGTGGCGGGATGGGACCTCCGGGTGAAAAACTGTTTTTT. It is translated as CASSGGMGPPGEKLFF. The variable domain in full, completed from reference TRBV9 and TRBJ1-4, reads DSGVTQTPKHLITATGQRVTLRCSPRSGDLSVYWYQQSLDQGLQFLIQYYNGEERAKGNILERFSAQQFPDLHSELNLSSLELGDSALYFCASSGGMGPPGEKLFFGSGTQLSVL.

V usage is TRBV19 and J usage is TRBJ2-1; the D gene is possibly TRBD2 (7 bases). This CDR3 is built from 14 residues. The V and J ends lost 10 bases and 6 bases respectively, with 19 bases between them. CDR1 and CDR2 from the germline V gene are LNHDA and SQIVND (reference sequence). For the CDR3, the DNA is TGTGCCACCTCACGGGGGGCGCAGCCCAATGAGCAGTTCTTC. It codes for CATSRGAQPNEQFF.

V gene TRBV28 combines with J gene TRBJ1-5; possible D gene TRBD1, 5 bases. CDR3 size: 13 residues. The V and J ends lost 10 bases and 4 bases respectively, with 14 bases between them. Germline V lookup: CDR1 MDHEN, CDR2 SYDVKM. Written as DNA, the CDR3 is TGTGCCACCAATACAGGAGGGAATCAGCCCCAGCATTTT. This gives the protein CATNTGGNQPQHF.

For the CDR3, the DNA is TGTGCCTGGGGGCGCGCAGCGTTCTCTGGAAACACCATATATTTT. It is translated as CAWGRAAFSGNTIYF. V and J are TRBV30 and TRBJ1-3; no clear D. The germline V gene has CDR1 GTSNPN and CDR2 SVGIG (reference sequence). The ends were cut back, 5 bases at V and 0 bases at J, with 14 bases in the middle. This CDR3 spans 15 amino acids.

The chain uses TRBV5-1 and TRBJ2-1; D is possibly TRBD1 (5 bases). The V gene's germline CDR1 is SGHRS and CDR2 YFSETQ. The CDR3 is 11 amino acids. The V end was cut by 5 bases, the J end by 12 bases, with 12 bases between. The CDR3 sequence: CASRGPAGQFF. The DNA of the CDR3 is TGCGCCAGCAGGGGGCCAGCAGGGCAGTTCTTC.

CDR3 nucleotides: TGTGCCTATAGACAGGGTGGGGTTTATGGCTACACCTTC. It yields the protein CAYRQGGVYGYTF. V and J are TRBV2 and TRBJ1-2; 7 bases align to TRBD1. The CDR3 totals 13 residues. Germline V gene data show CDR1 as SNHLY and CDR2 as FYNNEI. The V segment lost 11 bases and the J segment 5 bases; nucleotides outside the gene matches: 11.

The chain is built from TRBV7-6 and TRBJ2-2, with 8 nucleotides matching TRBD1. CDR3 size: 16 residues. Trimming at V came to 5 bases and at J to 6 bases, leaving 11 bases not matched to a gene. CDR1 and CDR2 (germline): SGHVS, FNYEAQ. CDR3 sequence (DNA): TGTGCCAGCAGCCCGAAGCAGGGGGCGCTATCCGGGGAGCTGTTTTTT. Its translation is CASSPKQGALSGELFF.

V is TRBV2 and J is TRBJ2-1; 7 nucleotides match TRBD2. V trimming: 4 bases; J trimming: 5 bases; junction bases outside the gene matches: 5. This CDR3 contains 14 residues. In germline, CDR1 is SNHLY, CDR2 FYNNEI. The CDR3 DNA sequence: TGTGCCAGCAGTGCGGGGGGAGGCAACAATGAGCAGTTCTTC. It yields the protein CASSAGGGNNEQFF. Full variable domain (remainder filled in from reference TRBV2 and TRBJ2-1): EPEVTQTPSHQVTQMGQEVILRCVPISNHLYFYWYRQILGQKVEFLVSFYNNEISEKSEIFDDQFSVERPDGSNFTLKIRSTKLEDSAMYFCASSAGGGNNEQFFGPGTRLTVL.

As DNA, the CDR3 is TGTGCCAGCAGCGCTGAGGGGGCGGCTAATGAAAAACTGTTTTTT. Its translation: CASSAEGAANEKLFF. The chain recombines TRBV9 with TRBJ1-4; TRBD1 agrees at 7 bases. The CDR3 extends over 15 amino acids. The germline V gene has CDR1 SGDLS and CDR2 YYNGEE. Trimming removed 3 bases from V and 3 bases from J; junction bases left unmatched: 5.

The chain links TRBV9 to TRBJ2-7, with 8 bases that match TRBD1. Losses at the gene ends were 7 bases for V and 7 bases for J; bases not matched to a gene: 16. Per germline, CDR1 SGDLS and CDR2 YYNGEE. The CDR3 is 15 residues long. CDR3 in DNA: TGTGCCAGCGGCCCCGGACAGGGTGTGACGGGGGAGCAGTACTTC. Translating it yields CASGPGQGVTGEQYF.

The chain combines TRBV7-2 with TRBJ2-4; D is undetermined. V was pared by 1 base and J by 2 bases, with 9 bases between. The CDR3 runs 15 residues. Germline V CDR1 and CDR2: SGHTA, FQGNSA. CDR3 region: CASSLGSQTKNIQYF. CDR3 sequence (DNA): TGTGCCAGCAGCTTAGGGAGTCAAACCAAAAACATTCAGTACTTC.

This sequence joins TRBV6-5 and TRBJ1-5; TRBD1 is a possible D gene (6 bases). Germline CDR1 reads MNHEY; CDR2 reads SVGAGI. The germline V and J ends were trimmed by 7 bases and 2 bases, with 12 bases remaining between them. This CDR3 is 14 amino acids long. CDR3 DNA: TGTGCCAGCATTGGGGGGGCAGGCAATCAGCCCCAGCATTTT. Protein: CASIGGAGNQPQHF.

This clone was picked up a small number of times. The rearrangement uses TRBV7-6 and TRBJ2-7, with D hard to call. Trimming took 5 bases from V and 2 from J, leaving 13 bases between them. The CDR3 contains 14 residues. Germline V gene sequence: CDR1 SGHVS, CDR2 FNYEAQ. Written as DNA, the CDR3 is TGTGCCAGCAGCGCAAGATCGGGTCCCTACGAGCAGTACTTC. Translating gives CASSARSGPYEQYF.

The chain joins TRBV5-5 to TRBJ2-1; 14 bases are shared with TRBD2. The CDR3 extends over 15 amino acids. Germline-derived CDR1 and CDR2 are SGHKS and YYEKEE (reference sequence). The J segment lost 6 bases and the V segment lost 3 bases, leaving 2 bases of the junction unmatched. The DNA of the CDR3 is TGTGCCAGCAGCTCCGGGACTAGCGGGGGCAATGAGCAGTTCTTC. This sequence encodes CASSSGTSGGNEQFF.

The genes are TRBV6-5 and TRBJ1-1, with a tentative D call TRBD1 (6 bases). V shed 10 bases and J shed 5 bases, with 20 bases lying between them. Germline assignment: CDR1 MNHEY and CDR2 SVGAGI. This CDR3 comprises 14 residues. Written as DNA, the CDR3 is TGTGCCACCGCCGAATTGGGCAGGGGAACTGAAGCTTTCTTT. It yields the protein CATAELGRGTEAFF.

This rearrangement joins TRBV25-1 to TRBJ1-1; D is perhaps TRBD1 (5 bases). V shed 1 base and J shed 3 bases, with 6 bases lying between them. This CDR3 region has 13 residues. CDR1 is MGHDK and CDR2 is SYGVNS in the germline V gene. CDR3 nucleotides: TGTGCCAGCAGTGAATGGGGGGACACTGAAGCTTTCTTT. It is translated as CASSEWGDTEAFF.

The V gene is TRBV29-1, the J gene TRBJ2-3; 8 bases map to TRBD2. The CDR3 is made up of 15 amino acids. The germline CDR1 and CDR2 sequences are SQVTM and ANQGSEA. V lost 8 bases, J lost 4 bases, and 14 bases stayed unmatched. CDR3 region: CSYQPGGPGSDTQYF. The CDR3 DNA is TGCAGCTACCAACCGGGGGGGCCAGGGTCAGATACGCAGTATTTT.